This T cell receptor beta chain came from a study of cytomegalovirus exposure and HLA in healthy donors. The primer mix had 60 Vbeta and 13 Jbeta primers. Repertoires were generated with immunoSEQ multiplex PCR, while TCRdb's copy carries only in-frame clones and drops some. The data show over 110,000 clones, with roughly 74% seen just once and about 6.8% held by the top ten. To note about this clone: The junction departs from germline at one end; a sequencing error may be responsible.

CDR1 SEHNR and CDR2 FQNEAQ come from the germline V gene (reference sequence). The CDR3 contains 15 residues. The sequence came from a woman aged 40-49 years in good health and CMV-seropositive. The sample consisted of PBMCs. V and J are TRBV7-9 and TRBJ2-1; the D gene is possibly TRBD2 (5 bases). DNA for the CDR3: TGTTCCAGCAGCATAAAGCGGAATCCCTACAATGAGCAGTTCTTC. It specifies CSSSIKRNPYNEQFF.